These T cell receptor beta chains were read from a single sample in a study of yellow fever vaccine responses in identical twins. TCRdb called the RT-PCR reads again in MiXCR, with one record for every CDR3 protein. The sample lists roughly 18,000 distinct CDR3 sequences, under 80% occurring once. The specimen was T cells from blood (PBMCs), unsorted or a sorted subset (not recorded which), collected before or after yellow fever vaccination (not recorded which). The receptors were gathered from a woman aged 18-29 years who received the yellow fever vaccine. Both conserved end residues are part of each CDR3. Fields, in order: J gene, clone size, D gene, V gene, CDR3 protein, CDR3 DNA. A D gene is named only where the DNA matches it firmly. Size is stated for part of the rows, as once, few or many counts, or as a class when the clone is expanded.

TRBJ2-1	-	TRBD2	TRBV4-2	CASSPTSGTYNEQFF	TGTGCCAGCAGCCCTACTAGCGGGACCTACAATGAGCAGTTCTTC
TRBJ1-3	-	-	TRBV2	CASSEQTDTIYF	TGTGCCAGCAGTGAACAAACGGACACCATATATTTT
TRBJ2-5	-	-	TRBV11-3	CASSLSLGQQETQYF	TGTGCCAGCAGCTTAAGCCTAGGTCAGCAAGAGACCCAGTACTTC
TRBJ2-1	few	TRBD2	TRBV9	CASSVTPRTSGNEQFF	TGTGCCAGCAGCGTAACCCCAAGGACTAGCGGTAATGAGCAGTTCTTC
TRBJ1-1	few	-	TRBV7-9	CASSLQKMNTEAFF	TGTGCCAGCAGCTTACAGAAGATGAACACTGAAGCTTTCTTT
TRBJ2-1	-	-	TRBV20-1	CSAASGSVYNEQFF	TGCAGTGCCGCCAGCGGGTCGGTTTACAATGAGCAGTTCTTC
TRBJ2-7	-	-	TRBV11-2	CASSLEDRPIGYEQYF	TGTGCCAGCAGCTTAGAGGACCGACCTATTGGGTACGAGCAGTACTTC
TRBJ2-1	few	TRBD2	TRBV12-3/TRBV12-4	CASSDLAGVYNEQFF	TGTGCCAGCAGCGACCTAGCGGGAGTGTACAATGAGCAGTTCTTC
TRBJ2-3	few	-	TRBV29-1	CSVQPSTDTQYF	TGCAGCGTCCAACCAAGCACAGATACGCAGTATTTT
TRBJ1-1	once	-	TRBV5-5	CASSSTWVNTEAFF	TGTGCCAGCAGCTCGACTTGGGTGAACACTGAAGCTTTCTTT
TRBJ2-5	-	-	TRBV3-1	CASSQGETQYF	TGTGCCAGCAGCCAAGGGGAGACCCAGTACTTC
TRBJ2-3	medium-sized	-	TRBV20-1	CSVRPSTDTQYF	TGCAGTGTTAGGCCAAGCACAGATACGCAGTATTTT
TRBJ1-1	-	TRBD1	TRBV7-9	CASSIGTATEAFF	TGTGCCAGCAGCATAGGGACAGCCACTGAAGCTTTCTTT
TRBJ2-1	few	-	TRBV11-1	CASSGDVLNEQFF	TGTGCCAGCAGCGGGGACGTCCTGAATGAGCAGTTCTTC
TRBJ1-6	-	-	TRBV9	CASSVSYSYNSPLHF	TGTGCCAGCAGCGTGAGTTACTCCTATAATTCACCCCTCCACTTT
TRBJ1-4	-	-	TRBV7-9	CASSSGEKLFF	TGTGCCAGCAGCTCAGGTGAAAAACTGTTTTTT
TRBJ2-3	-	-	TRBV7-9	CASSLFPTDTQYF	TGTGCCAGCAGCTTATTCCCCACAGATACGCAGTATTTT
TRBJ1-1	-	-	TRBV14	CASSQGPGATEAFF	TGTGCCAGCAGCCAAGGGCCCGGGGCCACTGAAGCTTTCTTT
TRBJ2-3	-	-	TRBV11-3	CASSPTYHHTDTQYF	TGTGCCAGCAGCCCCACTTATCACCACACAGATACGCAGTATTTT
TRBJ2-2	-	TRBD2	TRBV7-1	CASRLPGLNTGELFF	TGTGCCAGCAGACTACCGGGACTAAACACCGGGGAGCTGTTTTTT
TRBJ2-5	-	-	TRBV29-1	CSVAPSGRTQETQYF	TGCAGCGTCGCTCCCTCAGGGCGCACCCAAGAGACCCAGTACTTC
TRBJ2-2	medium-sized	TRBD1	TRBV12-3/TRBV12-4	CASSRQGATGELFF	TGTGCCAGCAGTCGACAGGGGGCCACCGGGGAGCTGTTTTTT
TRBJ2-1	few	TRBD2	TRBV18	CASSLDGTSGSHNEQFF	TGTGCCAGCTCACTAGACGGGACTAGCGGGAGTCACAATGAGCAGTTCTTC
TRBJ2-1	-	-	TRBV20-1	CSARGQLYNGQFF	TGCAGTGCTAGAGGCCAGCTTTACAATGGGCAGTTCTTC
TRBJ2-3	-	-	TRBV13	CASSVRDTQYF	TGTGCCAGCAGCGTGAGGGATACGCAGTATTTT
TRBJ1-1	-	-	TRBV5-1	CASSLGRQTPPTEAFF	TGCGCCAGCAGCTTGGGCAGGCAAACTCCACCCACTGAAGCTTTCTTT
TRBJ2-2	-	-	TRBV7-6	CASSLVQVGWTGELFF	TGTGCCAGCAGCTTAGTACAGGTCGGTTGGACCGGGGAGCTGTTTTTT
TRBJ2-3	-	TRBD2	TRBV7-6	CASSPGLAGSTDTQYF	TGTGCCAGCAGCCCGGGACTAGCGGGGAGCACAGATACGCAGTATTTT
TRBJ2-1	few	-	TRBV14	CASSQIRGNEQFF	TGTGCCAGCAGCCAAATCCGGGGAAATGAGCAGTTCTTC
TRBJ1-5	-	TRBD1	TRBV29-1	CSAGQGGGQPQHF	TGCAGCGCTGGACAGGGCGGTGGTCAGCCCCAGCATTTT
TRBJ2-2	-	-	TRBV11-3	CASSLRDPLNTGELFF	TGTGCCAGCAGCTTAAGGGACCCCCTTAACACCGGGGAGCTGTTTTTT
TRBJ1-2	-	TRBD1	TRBV4-1	CASSQEGGYPYGYTF	TGCGCCAGCAGCCAAGAAGGGGGCTACCCTTATGGCTACACCTTC
TRBJ1-1	-	-	TRBV7-3	CASSFDRLNTEAFF	TGTGCCAGCAGCTTTGACAGATTGAACACTGAAGCTTTCTTT
TRBJ1-4	-	TRBD1	TRBV11-1	CASSPQGAGEKLFF	TGTGCCAGCAGCCCCCAGGGGGCTGGGGAAAAACTGTTTTTT
TRBJ2-5	-	-	TRBV7-3	CASSPHGPETQYF	TGTGCCAGCAGCCCCCACGGTCCCGAGACCCAGTACTTC
TRBJ2-5	-	-	TRBV4-3	CASSLAPGETQYF	TGCGCCAGCAGCCTAGCGCCCGGGGAGACCCAGTACTTC
TRBJ2-4	few	-	TRBV11-2	CASSLVGTRSPMGAKNIQYF	TGTGCCAGCAGCCTGGTCGGGACCCGAAGCCCCATGGGGGCCAAAAACATTCAGTACTTC
TRBJ2-5	-	TRBD2	TRBV2	CASSESLSGRAGKTQYF	TGTGCCAGCAGTGAATCGCTTAGCGGGAGGGCCGGGAAGACCCAGTACTTC
TRBJ2-1	-	TRBD2	TRBV29-1	CSEAQREGQSQFF	TGCAGCGAGGCCCAGCGGGAGGGCCAATCGCAGTTCTTC
TRBJ2-1	-	TRBD2	TRBV10-3	CAISEPLGTTYNEQFF	TGTGCCATCAGTGAGCCCCTCGGGACTACCTACAATGAGCAGTTCTTC
TRBJ1-4	few	-	TRBV6-1	CASSEGHKGEKLFF	TGTGCCAGCAGTGAAGGGCATAAGGGTGAAAAACTGTTTTTT
TRBJ1-2	-	-	TRBV3-1	CASSQLTAAGYTF	TGTGCCAGCAGCCAACTGACAGCAGCGGGCTACACCTTC
TRBJ1-1	-	-	TRBV6-1	CASSERGVNTEAFF	TGTGCCAGCAGTGAAAGGGGGGTGAACACTGAAGCTTTCTTT
TRBJ2-5	-	-	TRBV2	CATRLLQETQYF	TGTGCCACCCGACTCCTACAAGAGACCCAGTACTTC
TRBJ2-3	-	-	TRBV7-6	CASDVGLADTQYF	TGTGCCAGCGACGTCGGATTGGCAGATACGCAGTATTTT
TRBJ2-2	-	-	TRBV6-2/TRBV6-3	CASSPRWAGADTGELFF	TGTGCCAGCAGCCCCCGCTGGGCGGGGGCCGACACCGGGGAGCTGTTTTTT
TRBJ2-7	-	TRBD2	TRBV29-1	CSAQTSGEQYF	TGCAGCGCCCAGACTAGCGGCGAGCAGTACTTC
TRBJ2-3	few	-	TRBV13	CASSPYTDTQYF	TGTGCCAGCAGCCCCTACACAGATACGCAGTATTTT
TRBJ1-1	-	-	TRBV7-6	CASSYGGNTEAFF	TGTGCCAGCAGCTACGGAGGGAACACTGAAGCTTTCTTT
TRBJ1-1	-	-	TRBV11-1	CASSPLGGPEAFF	TGTGCCAGCAGCCCTCTTGGGGGTCCTGAAGCTTTCTTT
TRBJ2-7	once	-	TRBV2	CASSDWQDYEQYF	TGTGCCAGCAGTGATTGGCAGGACTACGAGCAGTACTTC